This entry lists 15 T cell receptor beta chains sequenced from one sample in a study of Graves' ophthalmopathy and Graves' hyperthyroidism (dated by TCRdb to 2016 to 2019). Sequencing was carried out with an Illumina HiSeq 2000. For repertoire sequencing, TCR beta CDR3 regions were amplified from RNA transcripts. HTBI primers and the Qiagen OneStep RT-PCR kit were used in a first-round RT-PCR, which was followed by a second-round multiplex PCR, size selection and purification. The public sequencing data were trimmed at Q25 with fastp and processed into clonotypes with MiXCR by TCRdb, which kept only in-frame beta chains. Under each unique CDR3 protein, matching rows form one entry showing the most common genes and DNA. For this sample the table gives 650,000 to 900,000 distinct CDR3 sequences, of which 40% were detected only once. 44% of the sample comes from the top ten. The specimen sequenced was peripheral blood. These receptor sequences come from an adult man with Graves' ophthalmopathy.

A remark on this clonotype: Germline and junction disagree at one end, which may indicate a read error. The V call is TRBV7-3, the J call TRBJ2-5, with D maybe TRBD2 (6 bases). Germline values: CDR1 SGHTA, CDR2 FQGTGA. This CDR3 has 14 amino acids. The CDR3: CTSSPPGLQETQYF. CDR3 DNA sequence: TGTACCAGCTCCCCGCCGGGACTTCAAGAGACCCAGTACTTC.

V and J are TRBV25-1 and TRBJ1-6; TRBD1 matches 8 bases. Germline lookup yields CDR1 MGHDK and CDR2 SYGVNS. CDR3 size: 15 residues. The V segment lost 1 base and the J segment 10 bases; nucleotides outside the gene matches: 6. The CDR3 protein is CASSESVRGRSPLHF. The CDR3 DNA is TGTGCCAGCAGTGAATCGGTCAGGGGGCGATCACCCCTCCACTTT.

This clonotype was found many times. The chain employs TRBV7-9 and TRBJ2-2; 8 positions match TRBD1. Losses at the gene ends were 5 bases for V and 7 bases for J; bases not matched to a gene: 12. Germline V CDR1 and CDR2: SEHNR, FQNEAQ (reference sequence). The CDR3 spans 16 residues. The CDR3 reads CASSTRRTGSGGELFF. The DNA for the CDR3 is TGTGCCAGCAGCACCAGACGGACAGGGTCTGGCGGGGAGCTGTTTTTT.

Turning to this clonotype: This could be a read error, since a much larger clone is one nucleotide away. This chain connects TRBV20-1 to TRBJ1-5; D is unresolved. The germline CDR1 and CDR2 sequences are DFQATT and SNEGSKA (reference sequence). CDR3 size: 11 residues. Trimming cost V 3 bases and J 9 bases, with 9 bases left between them. CDR3 sequence reads: CSAREGRPQHF. The CDR3 DNA reads as TGCAGTGCTAGGGAGGGTCGGCCCCAGCATTTT.

The CDR3 region is CSKAEGGRTEAFF. For the CDR3, the DNA is TGCAGCAAGGCAGAGGGGGGGCGGACTGAAGCTTTCTTT. This sequence joins TRBV29-1 and TRBJ1-1; tentative D call: TRBD1 (6 bases). Germline V lookup: CDR1 SQVTM, CDR2 ANQGSEA. The CDR3 covers 13 residues. V lost 8 bases, J lost 5 bases, and 18 bases lay in between.

This chain joins TRBV20-1 and TRBJ2-7; TRBD1 matches 9 bases. This CDR3 comprises 16 residues. Trimming cost V 5 bases and J 5 bases; bases outside gene matches: 16. The germline V gene encodes CDR1 DFQATT and CDR2 SNEGSKA (reference sequence). The CDR3 DNA is TGCAGTGCTTGTCCCGGGACAGGGACCATGTCTAACGAGCAGTACTTC. Translation gives CSACPGTGTMSNEQYF.

This chain joins TRBV10-3 and TRBJ1-2; TRBD1 matches at 10 bases. The CDR3 is made up of 13 amino acids. The V and J ends lost 4 bases and 6 bases, in that order; junction bases with no gene match: 2. The germline gives CDR1 ENHRY, CDR2 SYGVKD. The CDR3 sequence is CAISAGTGDGYTF. CDR3 in DNA: TGTGCCATCAGTGCTGGGACAGGGGATGGCTACACCTTC.

The rearrangement joins TRBV7-1 to TRBJ1-6; 9 nucleotides match TRBD1. TRBV7-1 is placed among ORFs of uncertain function. The length of the CDR3 is 20 residues. J was trimmed by 7 bases and V by 1 base; bases with no gene match: 17. CDR3 coding DNA: TGTGCCAGCAGCTCAGAGGGGTTGGTTTGGGGACAGGGTACGAATTCACCCCTCCACTTT. Its translation: CASSSEGLVWGQGTNSPLHF.

The rearrangement links TRBV14 to TRBJ1-4; 12 positions agree with TRBD1. V was clipped by 7 bases and J by 7 bases; unmatched bases: 10. Looked up from germline, CDR1 is SGHDN and CDR2 is FVKESK. CDR3 size: 16 residues. CDR3 loop: CASTPGQGAFSEKLFF. The CDR3 nucleotides are TGTGCCAGCACCCCGGGACAGGGGGCCTTCAGTGAAAAACTGTTTTTT.

The chain uses TRBV19 and TRBJ2-2; D possibly uses TRBD1 or TRBD2 (7 bases each). The length of the CDR3 is 13 residues. Germline CDR1 and CDR2: LNHDA and SQIVND (reference sequence). V lost 7 bases to trimming and J lost 10 bases, with 16 bases between them. CDR3 residues: CASKQSGGVELFF. For the CDR3, the DNA is TGTGCCAGTAAACAATCAGGGGGGGTGGAGCTGTTTTTT. Looking up the rest from reference TRBV19 and TRBJ2-2 gives the full variable domain: DGGITQSPKYLFRKEGQNVTLSCEQNLNHDAMYWYRQDPGQGLRLIYYSQIVNDFQKGDIAEGYSVSREKKESFPLTVTSAQKNPTAFYLCASKQSGGVELFFGEGSRLTVL.

CDR3 sequence: CASSQDRFSGNTIYF. In nucleotides, the CDR3 is TGTGCCAGCAGCCAAGATCGTTTCTCTGGAAACACCATATATTTT. The V call is TRBV7-9, the J call TRBJ1-3, with unresolved D. The ends were cut back, 5 bases at V and 0 bases at J, with 11 bases in the middle. This CDR3 is 15 amino acids long. Germline V gene sequence: CDR1 SEHNR, CDR2 FQNEAQ (reference sequence).

The chain is built from TRBV10-3 and TRBJ2-7; possible D gene TRBD2, 6 bases. The V gene lost 4 bases and the J gene lost 4 bases, with 8 bases spanning the gap. The germline gives CDR1 ENHRY, CDR2 SYGVKD. The CDR3 has 12 residues. For the CDR3, the DNA is TGTGCCATCAGTGGGGACTTTTACGAGCAGTACTTC. Amino acid sequence: CAISGDFYEQYF.

This clonotype showed up many times. The V and J genes are TRBV24-1 and TRBJ2-5, with TRBD1 matching over 7 bases. This CDR3 spans 17 amino acids. Germline lookup yields CDR1 KGHDR and CDR2 SFDVKD. Trimming at V came to 4 bases and at J to 1 base, leaving 11 bases not matched to a gene. The chain's CDR3 is CATSDSKPWDSQETQYF. The CDR3 DNA reads TGTGCCACCAGTGACTCGAAACCCTGGGACAGCCAAGAGACCCAGTACTTC.

This clonotype was counted a single time. This may be a read error: a much more frequent sequence differs by one nucleotide. The rearrangement links TRBV7-9 to TRBJ2-7; D is ambiguous. The germline V gene has CDR1 SEHNR and CDR2 FQNEAQ (reference sequence). This CDR3 spans 13 amino acids. CDR3 DNA: TGTGCCAGCAGCTTACCCGTCTCCTACGGGCAGTACTTC. It specifies CASSLPVSYGQYF. The variable domain in full, completed from reference TRBV7-9 and TRBJ2-7, reads DTGVSQNPRHKITKRGQNVTFRCDPISEHNRLYWYRQTLGQGPEFLTYFQNEAQLEKSRLLSDRFSAERPKGSFSTLEIQRTEQGDSAMYLCASSLPVSYGQYFGPGTRLTVT.

This clonotype was seen a handful of times. The V and J genes are TRBV14 and TRBJ1-5; no clear D. V was trimmed by 4 bases and J by 3 bases, leaving 16 bases between them. Germline V gene lookup returns CDR1 SGHDN and CDR2 FVKESK. The CDR3 is made up of 16 amino acids. The CDR3 DNA follows: TGTGCCAGCAGCCCGAGCGGCGGGGTTGCCAATCAGCCCCAGCATTTT. Protein: CASSPSGGVANQPQHF.